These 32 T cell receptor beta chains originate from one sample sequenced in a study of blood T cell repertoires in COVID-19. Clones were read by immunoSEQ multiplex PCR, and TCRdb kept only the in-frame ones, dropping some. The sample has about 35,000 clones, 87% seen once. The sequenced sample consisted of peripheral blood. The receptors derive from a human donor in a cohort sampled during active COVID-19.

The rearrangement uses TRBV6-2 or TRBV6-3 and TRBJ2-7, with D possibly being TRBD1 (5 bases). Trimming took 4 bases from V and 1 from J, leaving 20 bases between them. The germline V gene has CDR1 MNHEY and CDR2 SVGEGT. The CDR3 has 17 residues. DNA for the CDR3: TGTGCCAGCAGTTCTCCGCAGGGTCTTTTCCCGTCCTACGAGCAGTACTTC. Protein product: CASSSPQGLFPSYEQYF.

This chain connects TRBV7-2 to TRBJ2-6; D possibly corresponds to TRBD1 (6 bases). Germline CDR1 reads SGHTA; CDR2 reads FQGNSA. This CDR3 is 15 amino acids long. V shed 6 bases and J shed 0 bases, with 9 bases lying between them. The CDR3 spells CASRRTDSGANVLTF. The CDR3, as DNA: TGTGCCAGCAGACGGACAGACTCTGGGGCCAACGTCCTGACTTTC.

The CDR3 loop is CASSLTGTGLGQPQHF. For the CDR3, the DNA is TGTGCCAGCAGTTTAACGGGAACAGGGTTAGGACAGCCCCAGCATTTT. The rearrangement links TRBV28 to TRBJ1-5; maybe TRBD1 (6 bases). Trimming pared 2 bases from V and 7 bases from J, leaving 18 bases between. The CDR3 is made up of 16 amino acids. Germline lookup yields CDR1 MDHEN and CDR2 SYDVKM.

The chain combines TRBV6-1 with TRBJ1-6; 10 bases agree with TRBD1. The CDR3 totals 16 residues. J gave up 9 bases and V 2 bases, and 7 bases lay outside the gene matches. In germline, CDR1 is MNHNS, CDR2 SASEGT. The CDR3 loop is CASSESNWDRGSPLHF. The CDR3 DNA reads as TGTGCCAGCAGTGAATCCAATTGGGACAGGGGTTCACCCCTCCACTTT.

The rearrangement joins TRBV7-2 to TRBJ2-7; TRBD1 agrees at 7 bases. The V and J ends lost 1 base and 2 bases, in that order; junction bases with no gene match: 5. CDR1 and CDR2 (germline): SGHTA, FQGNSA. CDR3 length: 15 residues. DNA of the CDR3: TGTGCCAGCAGCTTAGGGGGGACAGTCGCCTACGAGCAGTACTTC. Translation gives CASSLGGTVAYEQYF.

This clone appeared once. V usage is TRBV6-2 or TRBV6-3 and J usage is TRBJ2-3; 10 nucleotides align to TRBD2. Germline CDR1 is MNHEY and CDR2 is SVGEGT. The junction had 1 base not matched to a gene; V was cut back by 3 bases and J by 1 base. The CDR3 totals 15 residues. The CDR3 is CASSYGTSGTDTQYF. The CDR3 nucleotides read TGTGCCAGCAGTTATGGGACTAGCGGCACAGATACGCAGTATTTT.

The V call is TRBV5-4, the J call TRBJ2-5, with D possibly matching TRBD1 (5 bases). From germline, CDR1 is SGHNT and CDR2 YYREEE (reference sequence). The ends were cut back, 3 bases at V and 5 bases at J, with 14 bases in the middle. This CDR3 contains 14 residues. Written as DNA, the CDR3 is TGTGCCAGCAGCTGGAGTACAGGATGGGAGACCCAGTACTTC. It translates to CASSWSTGWETQYF.

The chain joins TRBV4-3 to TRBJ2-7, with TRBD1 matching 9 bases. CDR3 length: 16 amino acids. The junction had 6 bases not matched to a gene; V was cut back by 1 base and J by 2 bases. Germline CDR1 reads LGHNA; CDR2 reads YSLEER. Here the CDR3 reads CASSQGWTGDTYEQYF. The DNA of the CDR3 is TGCGCCAGCAGCCAAGGTTGGACAGGGGACACCTACGAGCAGTACTTC.

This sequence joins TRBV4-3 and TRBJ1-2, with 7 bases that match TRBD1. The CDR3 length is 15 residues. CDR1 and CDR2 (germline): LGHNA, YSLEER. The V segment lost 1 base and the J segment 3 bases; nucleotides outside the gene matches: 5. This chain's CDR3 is CASSQGQGGDYGYTF. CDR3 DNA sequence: TGCGCCAGCAGCCAAGGTCAGGGGGGTGACTATGGCTACACCTTC.

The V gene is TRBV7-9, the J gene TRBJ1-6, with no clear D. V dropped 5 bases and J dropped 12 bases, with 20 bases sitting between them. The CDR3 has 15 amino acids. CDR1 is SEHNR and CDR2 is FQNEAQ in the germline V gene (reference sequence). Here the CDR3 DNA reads TGTGCCAGCAGCCCTCGGACCGGGGTCGGGAGACCCCTCCACTTT. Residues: CASSPRTGVGRPLHF.

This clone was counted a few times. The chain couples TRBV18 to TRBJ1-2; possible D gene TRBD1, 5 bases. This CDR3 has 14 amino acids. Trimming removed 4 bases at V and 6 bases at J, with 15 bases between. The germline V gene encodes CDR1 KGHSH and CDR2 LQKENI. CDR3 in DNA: TGTGCCAGCTCACGTACCGGGACTGGGAATGGCTACACCTTC. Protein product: CASSRTGTGNGYTF.

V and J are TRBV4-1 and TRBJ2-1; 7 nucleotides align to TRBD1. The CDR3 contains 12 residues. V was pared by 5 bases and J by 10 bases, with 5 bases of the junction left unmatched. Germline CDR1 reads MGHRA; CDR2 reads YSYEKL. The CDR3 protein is CASSVRDSEQFF. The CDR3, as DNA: TGCGCCAGCAGCGTACGGGACAGCGAGCAGTTCTTC.

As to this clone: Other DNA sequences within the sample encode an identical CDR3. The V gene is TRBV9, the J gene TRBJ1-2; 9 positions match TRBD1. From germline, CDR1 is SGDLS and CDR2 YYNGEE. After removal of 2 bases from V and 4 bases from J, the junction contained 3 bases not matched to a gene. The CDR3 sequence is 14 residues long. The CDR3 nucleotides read TGTGCCAGCAGCGTGGGACAGGGAACCTATGGCTACACCTTC. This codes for CASSVGQGTYGYTF.

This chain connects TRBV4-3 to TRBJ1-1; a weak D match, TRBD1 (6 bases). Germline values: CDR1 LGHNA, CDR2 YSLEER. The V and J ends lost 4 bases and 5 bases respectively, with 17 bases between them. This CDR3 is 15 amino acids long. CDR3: CASSLEQGRGTEAFF. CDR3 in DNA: TGCGCCAGCAGCCTCGAACAGGGAAGGGGGACTGAAGCTTTCTTT.

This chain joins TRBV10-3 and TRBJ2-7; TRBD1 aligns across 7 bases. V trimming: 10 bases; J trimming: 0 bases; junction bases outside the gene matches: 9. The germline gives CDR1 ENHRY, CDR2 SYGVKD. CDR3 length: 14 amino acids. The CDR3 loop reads CATGGRDSSYEQYF. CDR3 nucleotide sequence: TGTGCCACTGGGGGCAGGGACAGCTCCTACGAGCAGTACTTC.

CDR3 amino acids: CASSVGGTVPPYEQYF. For the CDR3, the DNA is TGTGCCAGCAGCGTAGGGGGGACAGTTCCTCCCTACGAGCAGTACTTC. This chain connects TRBV9 to TRBJ2-7, with 7 nucleotides matching TRBD1. CDR3 length equals 16 residues. With 0 bases clipped from V and 2 bases from J, the junction kept 8 bases outside the gene matches. CDR1 and CDR2 from the germline V gene are SGDLS and YYNGEE.

The CDR3 region is CASSSNRQRGDNEQFF. The CDR3 DNA is TGTGCCAGCAGCTCTAATCGACAGCGGGGCGACAATGAGCAGTTCTTC. The chain recombines TRBV7-9 with TRBJ2-1, with 7 bases lining up with TRBD2. From germline, CDR1 is SEHNR and CDR2 FQNEAQ (reference sequence). The CDR3 length is 16 residues. Germline trimming cut 4 bases from V and 5 bases from J; bases unmatched to any gene: 11.

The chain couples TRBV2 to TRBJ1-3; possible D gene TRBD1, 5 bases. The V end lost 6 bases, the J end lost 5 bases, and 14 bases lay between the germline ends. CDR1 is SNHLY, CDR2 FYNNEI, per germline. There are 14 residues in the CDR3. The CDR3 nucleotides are TGTGCCAGCAGAGACAGAGTTAAACGAAACACCATATATTTT. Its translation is CASRDRVKRNTIYF.

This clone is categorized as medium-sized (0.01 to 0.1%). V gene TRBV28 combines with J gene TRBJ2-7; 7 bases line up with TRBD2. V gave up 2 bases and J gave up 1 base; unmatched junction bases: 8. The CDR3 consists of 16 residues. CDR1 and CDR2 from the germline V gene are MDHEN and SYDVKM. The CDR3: CASSLGGWGGSYEQYF. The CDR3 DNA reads TGTGCCAGCAGTTTAGGCGGTTGGGGGGGTTCCTACGAGCAGTACTTC.

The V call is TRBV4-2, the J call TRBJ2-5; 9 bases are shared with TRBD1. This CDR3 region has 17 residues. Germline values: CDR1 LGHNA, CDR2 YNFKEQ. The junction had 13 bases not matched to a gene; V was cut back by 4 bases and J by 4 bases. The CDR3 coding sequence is TGTGCCAGCAGCCCTTCCCCGGGACAGGGTGTCGGAGAGACCCAGTACTTC. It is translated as CASSPSPGQGVGETQYF.

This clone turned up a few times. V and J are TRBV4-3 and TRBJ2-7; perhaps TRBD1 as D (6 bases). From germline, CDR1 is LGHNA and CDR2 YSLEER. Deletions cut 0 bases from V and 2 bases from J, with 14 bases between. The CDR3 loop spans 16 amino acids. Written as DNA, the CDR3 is TGCGCCAGCAGCCAAGATCTTATAGACAGGACCTACGAGCAGTACTTC. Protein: CASSQDLIDRTYEQYF.

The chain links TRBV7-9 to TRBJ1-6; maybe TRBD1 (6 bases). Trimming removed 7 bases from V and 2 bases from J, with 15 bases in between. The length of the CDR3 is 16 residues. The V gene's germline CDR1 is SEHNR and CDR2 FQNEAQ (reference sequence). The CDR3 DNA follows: TGTGCCAGCACCTCTAGCGGGGGCCCCTATAATTCACCCCTCCACTTT. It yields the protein CASTSSGGPYNSPLHF.

The DNA of the CDR3 is TGTGCCAGCAGTTACCGGACTAGCGGGGTGAGGAGCTCCTACGAGCAGTACTTC. Encoded protein: CASSYRTSGVRSSYEQYF. The chain combines TRBV6-2 or TRBV6-3 with TRBJ2-7; TRBD2 matches at 12 bases. The length of the CDR3 is 18 residues. J was trimmed by 0 bases and V by 2 bases; bases with no gene match: 8. The germline CDR1 and CDR2 sequences are MNHEY and SVGEGT.

CDR3 DNA: TGCGCCAGCAGCCCTACGGTGTACAATGAGCAGTTCTTC. Protein product: CASSPTVYNEQFF. This chain joins TRBV4-3 and TRBJ2-1; no clear D. V was pared by 4 bases and J by 4 bases, with 8 bases between. This CDR3 is built from 13 residues. Germline V gene sequence: CDR1 LGHNA, CDR2 YSLEER.

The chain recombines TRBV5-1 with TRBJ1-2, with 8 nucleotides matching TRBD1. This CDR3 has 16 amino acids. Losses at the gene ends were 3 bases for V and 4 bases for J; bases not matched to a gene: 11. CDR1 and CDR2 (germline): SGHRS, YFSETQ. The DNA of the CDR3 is TGCGCCAGCAGCTCCAATCCCGGGACAGGCGGCTATGGCTACACCTTC. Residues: CASSSNPGTGGYGYTF.

CDR3 sequence: CASSEGGASSYEQYF. The CDR3 nucleotides are TGCGCCAGCAGTGAAGGAGGGGCCAGCTCCTACGAGCAGTACTTC. The V and J genes are TRBV10-2 and TRBJ2-7; D is possibly TRBD2 (6 bases). Germline CDR1 reads WSHSY; CDR2 reads SAAADI. V gave up 3 bases and J gave up 0 bases, with 12 bases separating them. This CDR3 region has 15 residues.

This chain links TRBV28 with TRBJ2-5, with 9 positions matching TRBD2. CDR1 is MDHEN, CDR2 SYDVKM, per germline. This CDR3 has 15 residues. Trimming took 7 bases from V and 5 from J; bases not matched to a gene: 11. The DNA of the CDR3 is TGTGCCAGCACCACCGCGGGGGGGCGGGGTGAGACCCAGTACTTC. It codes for CASTTAGGRGETQYF.

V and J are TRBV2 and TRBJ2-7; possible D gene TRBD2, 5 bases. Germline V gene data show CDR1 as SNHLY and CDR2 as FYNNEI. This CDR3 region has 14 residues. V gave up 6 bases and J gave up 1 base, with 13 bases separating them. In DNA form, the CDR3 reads TGTGCCAGCAGGAGACGGGATTCTTCCTACGAGCAGTACTTC. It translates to CASRRRDSSYEQYF.

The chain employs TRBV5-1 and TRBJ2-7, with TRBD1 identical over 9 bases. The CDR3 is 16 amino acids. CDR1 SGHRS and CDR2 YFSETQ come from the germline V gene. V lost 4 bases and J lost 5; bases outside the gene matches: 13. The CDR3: CASSQPQGARVDEQYF. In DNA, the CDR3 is TGCGCCAGCAGCCAACCACAGGGGGCAAGAGTGGACGAGCAGTACTTC.

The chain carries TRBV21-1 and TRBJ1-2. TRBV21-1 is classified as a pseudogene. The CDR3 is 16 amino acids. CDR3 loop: CASSKRARMEVYGYTF. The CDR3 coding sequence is TGTGCCAGCAGCAAACGAGCCAGGATGGAGGTCTATGGCTACACCTTC.

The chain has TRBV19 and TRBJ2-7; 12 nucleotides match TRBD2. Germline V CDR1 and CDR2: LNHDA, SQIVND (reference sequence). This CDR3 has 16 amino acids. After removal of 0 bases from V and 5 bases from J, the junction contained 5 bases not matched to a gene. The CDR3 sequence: CASSIDRLAGEDEQYF. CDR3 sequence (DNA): TGTGCCAGTAGTATAGATCGACTAGCGGGGGAGGACGAGCAGTACTTC.

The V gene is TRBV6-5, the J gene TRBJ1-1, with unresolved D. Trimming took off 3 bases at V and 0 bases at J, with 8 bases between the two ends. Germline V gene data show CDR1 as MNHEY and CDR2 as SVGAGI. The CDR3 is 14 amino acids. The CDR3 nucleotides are TGTGCCAGCAGTTATCGCAGAATGAACACTGAAGCTTTCTTT. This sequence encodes CASSYRRMNTEAFF.